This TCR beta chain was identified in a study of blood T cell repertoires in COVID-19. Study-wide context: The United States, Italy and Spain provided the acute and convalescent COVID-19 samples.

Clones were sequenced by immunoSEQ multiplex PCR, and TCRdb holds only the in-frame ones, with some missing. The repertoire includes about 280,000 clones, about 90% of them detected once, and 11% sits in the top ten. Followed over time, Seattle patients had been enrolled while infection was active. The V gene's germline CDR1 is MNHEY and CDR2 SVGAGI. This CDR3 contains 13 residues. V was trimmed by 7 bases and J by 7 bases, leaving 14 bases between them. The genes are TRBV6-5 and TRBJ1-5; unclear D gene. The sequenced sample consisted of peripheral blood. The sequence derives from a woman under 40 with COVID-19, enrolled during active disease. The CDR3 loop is CASTLRDRQPQHF. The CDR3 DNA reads TGTGCCAGCACTCTCCGAGATAGACAGCCCCAGCATTTT.